A single sample gave rise to the 7 T cell receptor beta chains below, sequenced in a study of beta chain features in type 1 diabetes. The entirety of the isolated RNA underwent reverse transcription, so expressed TCRB transcripts were sequenced. Method: immunoSEQ multiplex PCR; TCRdb's copy keeps in-frame clones and lacks some. The data hold hundreds of thousands of clones, with 14% observed a single time. Sequencing input: central memory CD4+ T cells from blood. These receptors were collected from a man aged 25 to 40 in good health.

This clone was found a few times. The chain has TRBV29-1 and TRBJ1-2; the D is unclear. From germline, CDR1 is SQVTM and CDR2 ANQGSEA. The V end lost 7 bases, the J end lost 0 bases, and 18 bases lay between the germline ends. The CDR3 is 15 residues long. CDR3 in DNA: TGCAGCGCTCAAACGGTGGACCCAACTAACTATGGCTACACCTTC. Translation: CSAQTVDPTNYGYTF.

This clone turned up a few times. The chain couples TRBV6-6 to TRBJ1-2; D gene ambiguous. With 5 bases removed from V and 0 bases from J, the gap between germline ends came to 10 bases. Germline-derived CDR1 and CDR2 are MNHNY and SVGAGI (reference sequence). The CDR3 contains 14 residues. The CDR3 sequence: CASSTPTANYGYTF. The CDR3 nucleotides are TGTGCCAGCAGTACTCCGACGGCTAACTATGGCTACACCTTC.

This sequence joins TRBV6-5 and TRBJ2-3; 7 bases agree with TRBD2. The V gene end was trimmed by 4 bases and the J gene end by 9 bases; junction bases not matched to a gene: 4. The CDR3 is 12 amino acids. CDR1 is MNHEY and CDR2 is SVGAGI in the germline V gene. The CDR3 loop reads CASSSKGLTQYF. The CDR3 DNA sequence: TGTGCCAGCAGTTCTAAGGGACTAACGCAGTATTTT.

This clone was seen repeatedly, ten times or more. V is TRBV27 and J is TRBJ1-1; D is unclear. Germline V gives CDR1 MNHEY, CDR2 SMNVEV (reference sequence). The CDR3 has 14 amino acids. Deletions cut 0 bases from V and 0 bases from J, with 5 bases between. The CDR3 loop is CASSLSSMNTEAFF. The CDR3 DNA follows: TGTGCCAGCAGTTTATCGTCCATGAACACTGAAGCTTTCTTT.

The CDR3 here is CASSQFISGSYEQFF. CDR3 DNA sequence: TGTGCCAGCAGCCAATTCATTAGCGGGAGCTATGAGCAGTTCTTC. V usage is TRBV14 and J usage is TRBJ2-1, with TRBD2 matching 9 bases. The CDR3 has 15 amino acids. The J segment lost 8 bases and the V segment lost 2 bases, leaving 7 bases of the junction unmatched. Germline loops: CDR1 SGHDN, CDR2 FVKESK.

This clone has only a few counts. The rearrangement links TRBV6-5 to TRBJ2-2; 7 bases fit TRBD1. Germline CDR1 is MNHEY and CDR2 is SVGAGI. CDR3 length equals 15 residues. After removal of 8 bases from V and 0 bases from J, the junction contained 6 bases not matched to a gene. Written as DNA, the CDR3 is TGTGCCAGCCACTCGGACAGGCCGAACACCGGGGAGCTGTTTTTT. Translating gives CASHSDRPNTGELFF.

The chain combines TRBV9 with TRBJ1-4; 8 bases map to TRBD1. The V gene's germline CDR1 is SGDLS and CDR2 YYNGEE. The CDR3 has 15 amino acids. V lost 4 bases to trimming and J lost 6 bases; unmatched junction nucleotides: 8. The CDR3 sequence is CASSSRDRRDEKLFF. The CDR3 nucleotides are TGTGCCAGCAGCTCCCGGGACAGGAGGGATGAAAAACTGTTTTTT.